This T cell receptor beta chain was recovered during a study of TIL therapy for anti-PD-1-resistant metastatic lung cancer. In the study overall: Patients had a median age of around 54 years (range roughly 38-75).

V trimming: 5 bases; J trimming: 5 bases; junction bases outside the gene matches: 15. Germline CDR1 and CDR2: MGHRA and YSYEKL. The CDR3 extends over 17 amino acids. For this clone: The antigen is unknown.

The immunoSEQ assay was v3. Each library reached roughly 1.9 million read pairs, or about 4.5-6.5 million at deep level. The protocol was immunoSEQ multiplex PCR, while the TCRdb copy is restricted to in-frame clones and leaves out a portion. The sample shows about 60,000 clones, around 87% of them seen only once. Stated time point: pre-treatment sample, taken before nivolumab and TIL therapy. Findings of the study overall: After infusion, TIL clonotypes partly replaced peripheral T cells and declined over months.

The sequence was obtained from a person aged 25 to 80 with non-small cell lung cancer. This rearrangement joins TRBV4-1 to TRBJ2-1, with 7 bases identical to TRBD1. The starting material was blood, obtained at baseline. DNA of the CDR3: TGCGCCAGCAGCTTCACGCTGACAGGGATCCTTAACAATGAGCAGTTCTTC. Residues: CASSFTLTGILNNEQFF.